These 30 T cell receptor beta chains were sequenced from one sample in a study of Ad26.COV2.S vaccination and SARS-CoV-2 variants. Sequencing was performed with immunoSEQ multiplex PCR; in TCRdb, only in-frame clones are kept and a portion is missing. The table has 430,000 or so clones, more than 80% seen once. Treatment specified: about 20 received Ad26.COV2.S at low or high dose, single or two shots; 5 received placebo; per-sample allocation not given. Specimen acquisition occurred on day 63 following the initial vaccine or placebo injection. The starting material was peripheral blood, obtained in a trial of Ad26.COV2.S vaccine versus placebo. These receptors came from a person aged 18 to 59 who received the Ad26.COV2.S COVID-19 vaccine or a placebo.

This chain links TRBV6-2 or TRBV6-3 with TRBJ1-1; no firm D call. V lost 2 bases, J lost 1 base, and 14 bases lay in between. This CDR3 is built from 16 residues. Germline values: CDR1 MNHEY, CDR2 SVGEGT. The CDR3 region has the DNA TGTGCCAGCAGTTACGATCGGGAAAAGGGGAACACTGAAGCTTTCTTT. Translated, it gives CASSYDREKGNTEAFF.

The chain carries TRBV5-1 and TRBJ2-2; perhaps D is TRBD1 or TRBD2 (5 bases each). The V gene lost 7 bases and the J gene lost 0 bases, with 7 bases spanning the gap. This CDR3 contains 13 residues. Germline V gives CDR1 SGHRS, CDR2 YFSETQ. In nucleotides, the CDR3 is TGCGCCAGCTTGGGACCGAACACCGGGGAGCTGTTTTTT. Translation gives CASLGPNTGELFF.

The CDR3: CASSLKTGHTAETQYF. Written as DNA, the CDR3 is TGTGCCAGCAGCTTAAAGACGGGGCATACGGCGGAGACCCAGTACTTC. The chain combines TRBV11-2 with TRBJ2-5; D possibly uses TRBD1 or TRBD2 (5 bases each). V was cut by 2 bases and J by 5 bases, with 18 bases left in between. The V gene's germline CDR1 is SGHAT and CDR2 FQNNGV. This CDR3 is built from 16 residues.

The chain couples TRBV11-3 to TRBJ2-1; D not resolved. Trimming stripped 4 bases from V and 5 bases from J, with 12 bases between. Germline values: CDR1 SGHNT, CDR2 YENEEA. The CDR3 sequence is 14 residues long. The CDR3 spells CASSSPEPHNEQFF. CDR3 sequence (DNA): TGTGCCAGCAGCTCTCCCGAGCCACACAATGAGCAGTTCTTC. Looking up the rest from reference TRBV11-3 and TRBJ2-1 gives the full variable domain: EAGVVQSPRYKIIEKKQPVAFWCNPISGHNTLYWYLQNLGQGPELLIRYENEEAVDDSQLPKDRFSAERLKGVDSTLKIQPAELGDSAVYLCASSSPEPHNEQFFGPGTRLTVL.

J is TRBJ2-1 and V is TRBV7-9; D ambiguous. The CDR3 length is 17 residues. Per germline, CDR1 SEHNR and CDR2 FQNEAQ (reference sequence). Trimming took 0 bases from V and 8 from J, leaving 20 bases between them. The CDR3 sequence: CASSLAASWSFSDEQFF. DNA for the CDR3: TGTGCCAGCAGCTTAGCGGCTAGTTGGAGTTTTTCGGATGAGCAGTTCTTC. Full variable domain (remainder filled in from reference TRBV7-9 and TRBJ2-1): DTGVSQNPRHKITKRGQNVTFRCDPISEHNRLYWYRQTLGQGPEFLTYFQNEAQLEKSRLLSDRFSAERPKGSFSTLEIQRTEQGDSAMYLCASSLAASWSFSDEQFFGPGTRLTVL.

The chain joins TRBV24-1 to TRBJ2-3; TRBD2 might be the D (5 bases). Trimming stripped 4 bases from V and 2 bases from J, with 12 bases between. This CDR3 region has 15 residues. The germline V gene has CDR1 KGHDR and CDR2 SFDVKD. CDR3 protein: CATSDSARVTDTQYF. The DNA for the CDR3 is TGTGCCACCAGTGACTCTGCGAGGGTCACAGATACGCAGTATTTT.

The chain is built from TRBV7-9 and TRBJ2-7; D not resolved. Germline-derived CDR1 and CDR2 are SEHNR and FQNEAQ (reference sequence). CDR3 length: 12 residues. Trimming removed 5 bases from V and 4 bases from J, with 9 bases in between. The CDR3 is CASSVNRYEQYF. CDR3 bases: TGTGCCAGCAGCGTTAATAGGTACGAGCAGTACTTC.

The CDR3 bases are TGTGCCAGCAGACCCGACAGCCGGGGGGAGCAGTACTTC. This codes for CASRPDSRGEQYF. The J gene is TRBJ2-7, the V gene TRBV28; tentatively, D is TRBD2 (6 bases). CDR3 length equals 13 residues. Trimming removed 6 bases from V and 7 bases from J, with 16 bases in between. Germline V gene sequence: CDR1 MDHEN, CDR2 SYDVKM.

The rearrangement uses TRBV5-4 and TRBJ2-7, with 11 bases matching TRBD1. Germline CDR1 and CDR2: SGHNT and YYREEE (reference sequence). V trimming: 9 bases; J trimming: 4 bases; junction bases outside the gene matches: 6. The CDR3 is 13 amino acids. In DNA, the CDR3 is TGTGCCACTCGGACAGGGGGCAAGTACGAGCAGTACTTC. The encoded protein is CATRTGGKYEQYF.

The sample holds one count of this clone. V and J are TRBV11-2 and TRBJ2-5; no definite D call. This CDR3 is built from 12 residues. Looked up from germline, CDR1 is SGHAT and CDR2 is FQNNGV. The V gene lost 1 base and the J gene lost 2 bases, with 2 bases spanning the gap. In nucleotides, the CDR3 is TGTGCCAGCAGCTTAGTGCAAGAGACCCAGTACTTC. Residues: CASSLVQETQYF.

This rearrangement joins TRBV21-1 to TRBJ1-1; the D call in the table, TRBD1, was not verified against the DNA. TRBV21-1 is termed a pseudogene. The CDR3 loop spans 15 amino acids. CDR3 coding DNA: TGTGCCAGCAGCACTGGGGACACAAGGAACACTGAAGCTTTCTTT. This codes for CASSTGDTRNTEAFF.

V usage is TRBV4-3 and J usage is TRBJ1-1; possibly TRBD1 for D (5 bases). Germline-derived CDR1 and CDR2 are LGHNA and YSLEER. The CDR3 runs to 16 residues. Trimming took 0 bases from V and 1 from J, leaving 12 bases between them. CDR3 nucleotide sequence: TGCGCCAGCAGCCAAGATGGGACCGGGGGGAACACTGAAGCTTTCTTT. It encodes CASSQDGTGGNTEAFF.

Here the CDR3 DNA reads TGTGCCAGCACGGAAAACTATGGCTACACCTTC. It encodes CASTENYGYTF. This rearrangement joins TRBV28 to TRBJ1-2; no clear D. The length of the CDR3 is 11 residues. Between the trimmed V and J ends, which lost 7 bases and 2 bases, there was a span of 5 bases. Per germline, CDR1 MDHEN and CDR2 SYDVKM.

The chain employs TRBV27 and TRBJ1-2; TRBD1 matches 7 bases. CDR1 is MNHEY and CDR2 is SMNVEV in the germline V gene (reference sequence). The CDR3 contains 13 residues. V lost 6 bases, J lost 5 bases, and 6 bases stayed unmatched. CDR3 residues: CASSADRDYGYTF. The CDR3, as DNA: TGTGCCAGCAGCGCTGACAGGGATTATGGCTACACCTTC.

CDR3 nucleotide sequence: TGCGCCAGCACTCCCGGGACTAACACCGGGGAGCTGTTTTTT. It specifies CASTPGTNTGELFF. V and J are TRBV10-1 and TRBJ2-2; D is perhaps TRBD2 (6 bases). Per the germline V gene, CDR1 is WNHNN and CDR2 is SYGVQD (reference sequence). The CDR3 has 14 amino acids. Trimming shortened V by 7 bases and J by 2 bases, and 11 bases separated the two germline ends.

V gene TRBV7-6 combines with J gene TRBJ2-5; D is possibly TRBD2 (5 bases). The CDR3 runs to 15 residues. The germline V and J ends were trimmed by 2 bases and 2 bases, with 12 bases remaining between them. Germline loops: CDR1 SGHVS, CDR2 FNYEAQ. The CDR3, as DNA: TGTGCCAGCAGCTTATCTTCGTGGGAGCAAGAGACCCAGTACTTC. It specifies CASSLSSWEQETQYF. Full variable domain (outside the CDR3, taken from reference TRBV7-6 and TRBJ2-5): GAGVSQSPRYKVTKRGQDVALRCDPISGHVSLYWYRQALGQGPEFLTYFNYEAQQDKSGLPNDRFSAERPEGSISTLTIQRTEQRDSAMYRCASSLSSWEQETQYFGPGTRLLVL.

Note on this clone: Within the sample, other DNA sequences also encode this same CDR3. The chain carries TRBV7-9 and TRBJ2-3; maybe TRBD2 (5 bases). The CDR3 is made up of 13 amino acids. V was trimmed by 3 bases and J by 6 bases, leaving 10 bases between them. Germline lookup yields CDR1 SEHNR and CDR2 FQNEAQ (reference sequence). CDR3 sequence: CASSFRGTDTQYF. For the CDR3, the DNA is TGTGCCAGCAGCTTCCGGGGAACGGATACGCAGTATTTT.

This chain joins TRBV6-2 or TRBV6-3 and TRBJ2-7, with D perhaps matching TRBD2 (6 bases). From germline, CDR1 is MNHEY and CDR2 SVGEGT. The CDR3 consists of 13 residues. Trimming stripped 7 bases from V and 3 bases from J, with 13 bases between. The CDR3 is CASTPTSSYEQYF. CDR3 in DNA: TGTGCCAGCACCCCCACTAGCAGCTACGAGCAGTACTTC.

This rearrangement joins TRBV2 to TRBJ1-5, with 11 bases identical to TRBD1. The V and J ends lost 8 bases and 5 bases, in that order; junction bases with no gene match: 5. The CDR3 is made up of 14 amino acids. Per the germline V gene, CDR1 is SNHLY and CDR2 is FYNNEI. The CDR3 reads CASWDRGGHQPQHF. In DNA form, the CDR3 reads TGTGCCAGCTGGGACAGGGGGGGGCATCAGCCCCAGCATTTT. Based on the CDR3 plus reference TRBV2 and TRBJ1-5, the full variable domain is EPEVTQTPSHQVTQMGQEVILRCVPISNHLYFYWYRQILGQKVEFLVSFYNNEISEKSEIFDDQFSVERPDGSNFTLKIRSTKLEDSAMYFCASWDRGGHQPQHFGDGTRLSIL.

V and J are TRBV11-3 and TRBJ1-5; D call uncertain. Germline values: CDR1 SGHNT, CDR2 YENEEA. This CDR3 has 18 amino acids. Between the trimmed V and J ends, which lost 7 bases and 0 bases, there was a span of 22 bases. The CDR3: CASIPSWVAFHSNQPQHF. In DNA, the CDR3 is TGTGCCAGCATCCCATCATGGGTTGCTTTTCATAGCAATCAGCCCCAGCATTTT.

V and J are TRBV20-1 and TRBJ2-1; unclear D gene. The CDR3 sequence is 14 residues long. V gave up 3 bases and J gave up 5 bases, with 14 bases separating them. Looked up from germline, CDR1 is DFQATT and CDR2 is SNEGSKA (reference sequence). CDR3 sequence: CSASKLNPDNEQFF. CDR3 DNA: TGCAGTGCTAGTAAGTTAAACCCCGACAATGAGCAGTTCTTC.

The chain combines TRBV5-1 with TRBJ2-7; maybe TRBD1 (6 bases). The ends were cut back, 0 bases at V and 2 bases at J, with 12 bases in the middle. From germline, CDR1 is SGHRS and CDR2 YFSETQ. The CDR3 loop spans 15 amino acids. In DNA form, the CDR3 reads TGCGCCAGCAGCTTGGGGCAGGGGTTTACCTACGAGCAGTACTTC. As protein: CASSLGQGFTYEQYF.

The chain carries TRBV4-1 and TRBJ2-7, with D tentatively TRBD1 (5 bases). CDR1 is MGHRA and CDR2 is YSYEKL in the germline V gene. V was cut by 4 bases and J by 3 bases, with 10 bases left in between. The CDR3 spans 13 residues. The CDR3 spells CASSLSDSYEQYF. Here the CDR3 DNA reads TGCGCCAGCAGCCTCTCTGACAGCTACGAGCAGTACTTC.

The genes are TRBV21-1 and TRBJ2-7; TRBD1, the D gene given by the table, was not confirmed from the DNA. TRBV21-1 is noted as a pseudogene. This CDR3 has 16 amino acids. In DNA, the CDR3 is TGTGCCAGCAGCAAAAAACCGGGACAGGTTTCCTACGAGCAGTACTTC. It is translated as CASSKKPGQVSYEQYF.

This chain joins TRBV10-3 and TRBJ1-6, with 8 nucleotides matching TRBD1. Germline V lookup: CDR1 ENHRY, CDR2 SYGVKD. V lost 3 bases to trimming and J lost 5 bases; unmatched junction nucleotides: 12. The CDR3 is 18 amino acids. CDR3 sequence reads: CAISDRFPGGENNSPLHF. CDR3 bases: TGTGCCATCAGTGACCGGTTTCCAGGGGGCGAGAATAATTCACCCCTCCACTTT.

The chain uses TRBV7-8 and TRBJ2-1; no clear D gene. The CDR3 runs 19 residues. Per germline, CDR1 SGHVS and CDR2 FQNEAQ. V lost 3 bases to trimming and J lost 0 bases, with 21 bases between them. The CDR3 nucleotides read TGTGCCAGCAGCTTGGCGTCGCGAGATGGGTGTTGCTCCTACAATGAGCAGTTCTTC. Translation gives CASSLASRDGCCSYNEQFF. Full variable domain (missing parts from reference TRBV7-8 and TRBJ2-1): GAGVSQSPRYKVAKRGQDVALRCDPISGHVSLFWYQQALGQGPEFLTYFQNEAQLDKSGLPSDRFFAERPEGSVSTLKIQRTQQEDSAVYLCASSLASRDGCCSYNEQFFGPGTRLTVL.

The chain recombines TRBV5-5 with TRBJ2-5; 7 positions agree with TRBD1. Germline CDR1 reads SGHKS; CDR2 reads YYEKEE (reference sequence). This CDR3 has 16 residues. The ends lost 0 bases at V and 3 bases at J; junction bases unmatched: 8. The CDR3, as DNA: TGTGCCAGCAGCTTGGTCCACAGGGGAGTGGAAGAGACCCAGTACTTC. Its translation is CASSLVHRGVEETQYF.

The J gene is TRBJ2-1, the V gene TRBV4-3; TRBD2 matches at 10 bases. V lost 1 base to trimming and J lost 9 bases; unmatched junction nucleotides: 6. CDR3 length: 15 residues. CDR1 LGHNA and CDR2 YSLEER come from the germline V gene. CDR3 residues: CASSQVASGSGEQFF. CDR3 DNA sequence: TGCGCCAGCAGCCAAGTGGCTAGCGGGAGTGGTGAGCAGTTCTTC.

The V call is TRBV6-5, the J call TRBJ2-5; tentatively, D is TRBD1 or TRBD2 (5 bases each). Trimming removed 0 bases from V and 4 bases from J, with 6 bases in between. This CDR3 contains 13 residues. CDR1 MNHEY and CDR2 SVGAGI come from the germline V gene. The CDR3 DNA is TGTGCCAGCAGTTACTCGAGGGGAGAGACCCAGTACTTC. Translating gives CASSYSRGETQYF.

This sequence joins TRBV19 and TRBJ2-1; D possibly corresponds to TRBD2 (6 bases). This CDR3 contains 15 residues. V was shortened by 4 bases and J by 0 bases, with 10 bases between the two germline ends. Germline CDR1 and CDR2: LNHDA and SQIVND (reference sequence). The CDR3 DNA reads TGTGCCAGTAGTAAGGAGACTAGCTCCTACAATGAGCAGTTCTTC. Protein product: CASSKETSSYNEQFF.